This is a list of T cell receptor beta chains from one sample in a study of T-cell reconstitution after alpha-beta-depleted transplantation in children. TCRdb reanalysed the PCR reads using MiXCR and keeps one entry per CDR3 protein. The table lists about 200,000 distinct CDR3 sequences, about 6.6% of them singletons, with 5% to 6.5% in the top ten. The sequenced sample was PBMCs, obtained before TCRalphabeta/CD19-depleted stem cell transplant. These receptors all stem from a boy aged 2 to 9 with acute lymphoblastic leukemia, due to receive a stem cell transplant. The CDR3 runs from the conserved cysteine through the conserved F or W. A D gene is named only where the DNA matches it firmly. Not every row has a clone size; where given, it reads once, few, many or a size class.

size: many; J: TRBJ2-5; V: TRBV6-2/TRBV6-3; D: TRBD1; CDR3: CATGQRETQYF; DNA: TGTGCCACGGGACAGAGAGAGACCCAGTACTTC
size: many; J: TRBJ2-3; V: TRBV20-1; D: -; CDR3: CSASPGSQYF; DNA: TGCAGTGCTAGCCCGGGGTCGCAGTATTTT
size: -; J: TRBJ1-4; V: TRBV28; D: -; CDR3: CASSLFPSEKLFF; DNA: TGTGCCAGCAGTTTATTCCCATCCGAAAAACTGTTTTTT
size: -; J: TRBJ2-6; V: TRBV12-3/TRBV12-4; D: TRBD1; CDR3: CASRRDRGSGANVLTF; DNA: TGTGCCAGCAGACGGGACAGGGGGTCTGGGGCCAACGTCCTGACTTTC
size: -; J: TRBJ2-7; V: TRBV12-3/TRBV12-4; D: TRBD2; CDR3: CASGLAGGSYEQYF; DNA: TGTGCCAGCGGTTTGGCGGGAGGCTCCTACGAGCAGTACTTC
size: -; J: TRBJ1-2; V: TRBV10-3; D: TRBD1; CDR3: CAIRKLTGTGGPSGGYTF; DNA: TGTGCCATCAGGAAGTTAACCGGGACAGGGGGCCCCTCGGGAGGCTACACCTTC
size: many; J: TRBJ2-5; V: TRBV6-5; D: TRBD1; CDR3: CASSYTAGGGETQYF; DNA: TGTGCCAGCAGTTACACCGCAGGGGGCGGAGAGACCCAGTACTTC
size: many; J: TRBJ2-5; V: TRBV5-1; D: TRBD2; CDR3: CASSLAGEGRTQYF; DNA: TGCGCCAGCAGCTTGGCCGGGGAGGGACGAACCCAGTACTTC
size: -; J: TRBJ2-1; V: TRBV7-9; D: -; CDR3: CASSPPRARGVYNEQFF; DNA: TGTGCCAGCAGCCCGCCGAGGGCACGAGGCGTCTACAATGAGCAGTTCTTC
size: many; J: TRBJ1-6; V: TRBV27; D: -; CDR3: CASSLLGNNSPLHF; DNA: TGTGCCAGCAGTTTATTGGGGAATAATTCACCCCTCCACTTT
size: -; J: TRBJ2-1; V: TRBV11-2; D: TRBD2; CDR3: CASSKTSGTLNEQFF; DNA: TGTGCCAGCAGCAAGACTAGCGGGACGCTCAATGAGCAGTTCTTC
size: many; J: TRBJ2-1; V: TRBV2; D: -; CDR3: CASSEGHNEQFF; DNA: TGTGCCAGCAGTGAGGGCCACAATGAGCAGTTCTTC
size: many; J: TRBJ2-7; V: TRBV5-1; D: -; CDR3: CASSFHDSGTYEQYF; DNA: TGCGCCAGCAGCTTTCACGACAGTGGGACCTACGAGCAGTACTTC
size: many; J: TRBJ2-7; V: TRBV29-1; D: -; CDR3: CSVSKYSYEQYF; DNA: TGCAGCGTTTCAAAGTACTCCTACGAGCAGTACTTC
size: -; J: TRBJ2-1; V: TRBV7-2; D: -; CDR3: CASSSNRYNEQFF; DNA: TGTGCCAGCAGCTCGAACAGATACAATGAGCAGTTCTTC
size: many; J: TRBJ2-3; V: TRBV3-1; D: -; CDR3: CASSQVRLDTQYF; DNA: TGTGCCAGCAGCCAAGTTCGCTTAGATACGCAGTATTTT
size: many; J: TRBJ2-2; V: TRBV28; D: TRBD1; CDR3: CASGQGTGELFF; DNA: TGTGCCTCCGGACAGGGAACCGGGGAGCTGTTTTTT
size: -; J: TRBJ2-1; V: TRBV12-3/TRBV12-4; D: TRBD1; CDR3: CASSLGGQGVSYNEQFF; DNA: TGTGCCAGCAGTTTAGGGGGACAGGGGGTCTCCTACAATGAGCAGTTCTTC
size: few; J: TRBJ2-2; V: TRBV9; D: -; CDR3: CASSAGNGPTGELFF; DNA: TGTGCCAGCAGCGCCGGGAACGGACCCACCGGGGAGCTGTTTTTT
size: many; J: TRBJ2-1; V: TRBV20-1; D: TRBD2; CDR3: CSAREGGSEQFF; DNA: TGCAGTGCTAGAGAGGGGGGGAGTGAGCAGTTCTTC
size: -; J: TRBJ1-5; V: TRBV28; D: -; CDR3: CASNTITRGVLREPQHF; DNA: TGTGCCAGCAACACCATTACTCGAGGGGTCCTAAGGGAGCCCCAGCATTTT
size: many; J: TRBJ2-6; V: TRBV28; D: TRBD1; CDR3: CASSFGTGVWVSGANVLTF; DNA: TGTGCCAGCAGTTTTGGGACAGGGGTATGGGTCTCTGGGGCCAACGTCCTGACTTTC
size: -; J: TRBJ1-1; V: TRBV7-9; D: -; CDR3: CAARGGNTEAFF; DNA: TGTGCCGCCCGTGGGGGAAACACTGAAGCTTTCTTT
size: few; J: TRBJ1-2; V: TRBV12-3/TRBV12-4; D: -; CDR3: CASSLWGEGYTF; DNA: TGTGCCAGCAGTTTATGGGGAGAGGGCTACACCTTC
size: -; J: TRBJ2-1; V: TRBV7-6; D: -; CDR3: CASAGGDSYNEQFF; DNA: TGTGCCAGCGCCGGCGGTGACTCCTACAATGAGCAGTTCTTC
size: many; J: TRBJ2-7; V: TRBV12-3/TRBV12-4; D: -; CDR3: CASGSTWAYEQYF; DNA: TGTGCCAGCGGTAGTACTTGGGCCTACGAGCAGTACTTC
size: -; J: TRBJ1-1; V: TRBV5-1; D: TRBD1; CDR3: CASGLDRGTEAFF; DNA: TGCGCCAGCGGCTTGGACAGGGGAACTGAAGCTTTCTTT
size: many; J: TRBJ2-2; V: TRBV6-2/TRBV6-3; D: TRBD2; CDR3: CASRDNCGRDTNTGELFF; DNA: TGTGCCAGCCGGGATAACTGCGGGAGGGATACGAACACCGGGGAGCTGTTTTTT
size: few; J: TRBJ2-7; V: TRBV5-6; D: TRBD1; CDR3: CASSLSPGTGLAYEQYF; DNA: TGTGCCAGCAGCTTGAGTCCGGGGACAGGGCTAGCCTACGAGCAGTACTTC
size: many; J: TRBJ1-1; V: TRBV28; D: -; CDR3: CATWGTTEAFF; DNA: TGTGCCACCTGGGGGACCACTGAAGCTTTCTTT
size: few; J: TRBJ2-1; V: TRBV5-8; D: TRBD1; CDR3: CASSPRDRGRNEQFF; DNA: TGTGCCAGCAGCCCACGGGACAGGGGGAGGAATGAGCAGTTCTTC
size: many; J: TRBJ2-1; V: TRBV20-1; D: TRBD1; CDR3: CSARGQGRNEQFF; DNA: TGCAGTGCCCGAGGACAGGGTCGCAATGAGCAGTTCTTC
size: many; J: TRBJ2-2; V: TRBV28; D: -; CDR3: CASSPRHTGELFF; DNA: TGTGCCAGCAGTCCCCGACACACCGGGGAGCTGTTTTTT
size: -; J: TRBJ2-7; V: TRBV28; D: TRBD1; CDR3: CASSGRGTVGAYEQYF; DNA: TGTGCCAGCAGCGGAAGGGGGACAGTAGGAGCCTACGAGCAGTACTTC
size: few; J: TRBJ1-6; V: TRBV5-1; D: -; CDR3: CASSEYRVTVDSPLHF; DNA: TGCGCCAGCAGCGAATACAGGGTTACGGTTGATTCACCCCTCCACTTT
size: many; J: TRBJ2-5; V: TRBV18; D: -; CDR3: CASSGNQETQYF; DNA: TGTGCCAGCTCAGGAAACCAAGAGACCCAGTACTTC
size: many; J: TRBJ2-7; V: TRBV11-2; D: -; CDR3: CASSHGRVGEQYF; DNA: TGTGCCAGCAGCCACGGACGTGTTGGCGAGCAGTACTTC
size: -; J: TRBJ2-5; V: TRBV21-1; D: -; CDR3: CASSKWGTVTYQETQYF; DNA: TGTGCCAGCAGCAAATGGGGGACAGTTACGTACCAAGAGACCCAGTACTTC
size: many; J: TRBJ1-1; V: TRBV27; D: TRBD1; CDR3: CASSTPTGGSTEAFF; DNA: TGTGCCAGCAGTACCCCGACAGGGGGTAGCACTGAAGCTTTCTTT
size: many; J: TRBJ2-1; V: TRBV4-1; D: TRBD1; CDR3: CASSQRQGPGEQFF; DNA: TGCGCCAGCAGCCAAAGACAGGGTCCGGGTGAGCAGTTCTTC
size: -; J: TRBJ2-7; V: TRBV20-1; D: -; CDR3: CSARLAGTYEQYF; DNA: TGCAGTGCTAGACTGGCAGGCACCTACGAGCAGTACTTC
size: many; J: TRBJ2-3; V: TRBV11-2; D: -; CDR3: CASSLGSTTDTQYF; DNA: TGTGCCAGCAGCTTAGGGTCTACGACAGATACGCAGTATTTT
size: -; J: TRBJ2-2; V: TRBV11-2; D: -; CDR3: CASSLEFGELFF; DNA: TGTGCCAGCAGCTTAGAGTTCGGGGAGCTGTTTTTT
size: few; J: TRBJ1-2; V: TRBV28; D: TRBD1; CDR3: CASSYRSQDRAYGYTF; DNA: TGTGCCAGCAGTTACCGGTCCCAGGACAGGGCCTATGGCTACACCTTC
size: few; J: TRBJ2-7; V: TRBV28; D: -; CDR3: CASMEGRKTREQYF; DNA: TGTGCCAGCATGGAGGGCCGAAAGACCCGCGAGCAGTACTTC
size: -; J: TRBJ2-6; V: TRBV20-1; D: -; CDR3: CSAGLAGANVLTF; DNA: TGCAGTGCTGGACTGGCTGGGGCCAACGTCCTGACTTTC
size: few; J: TRBJ1-5; V: TRBV3-1; D: -; CDR3: CASSQAREQPQHF; DNA: TGTGCCAGCAGCCAAGCCCGGGAACAGCCCCAGCATTTT
size: -; J: TRBJ1-6; V: TRBV7-2; D: -; CDR3: CASSPTDGHSPLHF; DNA: TGTGCCAGCAGCCCAACGGACGGGCATTCACCCCTCCACTTT
size: many; J: TRBJ2-7; V: TRBV29-1; D: TRBD1; CDR3: CSVEGQGGYEQYF; DNA: TGCAGCGTTGAGGGACAGGGTGGATACGAGCAGTACTTC